These 19 T cell receptor beta chains were sequenced from one sample in a study of T cells in Graves' hyperthyroidism and ophthalmopathy. Amplified regions were TCR beta CDR3 sequences from RNA transcripts. Researchers ran a first-round RT-PCR on the TCR CDR3 using the HTBI primer set. MiXCR, run by TCRdb on the multiplex PCR reads, gives a single entry per CDR3 protein. Altogether some 200,000 distinct CDR3 sequences are present, roughly a sixth being singletons, with the ten largest covering 40% to 65%. The sample was blood. The receptor source for this set is a woman aged 45-59 years with Graves' hyperthyroidism.

The genes are TRBV7-2 and TRBJ2-7; D may be TRBD2 (6 bases). The V gene's germline CDR1 is SGHTA and CDR2 FQGNSA. The CDR3 consists of 14 residues. V lost 5 bases to trimming and J lost 2 bases, with 13 bases between them. The CDR3 DNA is TGTGCCAGCAGCGATACTAGCCTCCCCTACGAGCAGTACTTC. It specifies CASSDTSLPYEQYF.

A note on this clonotype: The germline gene is not matched at one end of the junction; a read error may be the cause. The rearrangement uses TRBV4-1 and TRBJ1-4; TRBD1 matches at 9 bases. CDR1 is MGHRA, CDR2 YSYEKL, per germline. This CDR3 spans 17 amino acids. This CDR3 is CASSQPPGQGIGEKLFF. The CDR3 region has the DNA TGTGCCAGCAGCCAACCCCCTGGACAGGGGATTGGTGAAAAACTGTTTTTT.

At least ten counts were recorded for this clonotype. This chain links TRBV20-1 with TRBJ2-7; D is unclear. V shed 6 bases and J shed 2 bases, with 11 bases lying between them. This CDR3 has 12 residues. Germline CDR1 DFQATT, CDR2 SNEGSKA (reference sequence). CDR3 loop: CSALDGPYEQYF. Written as DNA, the CDR3 is TGCAGTGCGCTTGACGGACCCTACGAGCAGTACTTC.

The genes are TRBV20-1 and TRBJ2-2, with TRBD2 identical over 12 bases. Germline V lookup: CDR1 DFQATT, CDR2 SNEGSKA (reference sequence). This CDR3 spans 15 amino acids. The V gene end was trimmed by 6 bases and the J gene end by 2 bases; junction bases not matched to a gene: 4. CDR3 sequence (DNA): TGCAGTGCGACTAGCGGGAGTCCCAACACCGGGGAGCTGTTTTTT. This encodes CSATSGSPNTGELFF.

This clonotype was counted ten times or more. The rearrangement uses TRBV6-1 and TRBJ2-2; TRBD1 might be the D (7 bases). The V and J ends lost 11 bases and 8 bases respectively, with 12 bases between them. The CDR3 covers 11 residues. The V gene's germline CDR1 is MNHNS and CDR2 SASEGT. The CDR3 DNA reads TGTGCCTCCAGGGGGGTGGGGGAGCTGTTTTTT. Translated: CASRGVGELFF.

This clonotype was picked up a small number of times. CDR3 coding DNA: TGTGCCAGTAGTATCAAAAGTAAAGGCACCTTCGCCGAGCAGTACTTC. Residues: CASSIKSKGTFAEQYF. The chain combines TRBV19 with TRBJ2-7; D unresolved. V was clipped by 3 bases and J by 6 bases, with 21 bases between them. There are 16 residues in the CDR3. CDR1 is LNHDA and CDR2 is SQIVND in the germline V gene (reference sequence). Filled out from reference TRBV19 and TRBJ2-7, the complete variable domain reads DGGITQSPKYLFRKEGQNVTLSCEQNLNHDAMYWYRQDPGQGLRLIYYSQIVNDFQKGDIAEGYSVSREKKESFPLTVTSAQKNPTAFYLCASSIKSKGTFAEQYFGPGTRLTVT.

There are a few counts of this clonotype. In DNA form, the CDR3 reads TGCAGTGCTGGAGGACAGGGGGCGCCTGGAAACACCATATATTTT. Translated, it gives CSAGGQGAPGNTIYF. The rearrangement joins TRBV20-1 to TRBJ1-3, with 11 bases matching TRBD1. Germline trimming cut 5 bases from V and 2 bases from J; bases unmatched to any gene: 5. This CDR3 contains 15 residues. The germline V gene has CDR1 DFQATT and CDR2 SNEGSKA (reference sequence).

The J gene is TRBJ1-2, the V gene TRBV19, with TRBD1 as a possible D gene (5 bases). The CDR3 loop spans 16 amino acids. Trimming pared 3 bases from V and 6 bases from J, leaving 20 bases between. Germline V gene data show CDR1 as LNHDA and CDR2 as SQIVND (reference sequence). CDR3 region: CASSMGWTGTSDGYTF. The DNA for the CDR3 is TGTGCCAGTAGTATGGGCTGGACCGGGACTAGCGATGGCTACACCTTC. Variable domain in full (rest from reference TRBV19 and TRBJ1-2): DGGITQSPKYLFRKEGQNVTLSCEQNLNHDAMYWYRQDPGQGLRLIYYSQIVNDFQKGDIAEGYSVSREKKESFPLTVTSAQKNPTAFYLCASSMGWTGTSDGYTFGSGTRLTVV.

The CDR3 region has the DNA TGTGCCAGCAGTTTAGCCCGGGACAGGGGATGGGGCTACACCTTC. Translating it yields CASSLARDRGWGYTF. The J gene is TRBJ1-2, the V gene TRBV27; 10 bases align to TRBD1. Germline V gene lookup returns CDR1 MNHEY and CDR2 SMNVEV (reference sequence). With 2 bases clipped from V and 8 bases from J, the junction kept 8 bases outside the gene matches. This CDR3 is 15 amino acids long.

This clonotype came up a few times. The chain recombines TRBV4-1 with TRBJ2-1, with a possible D match to TRBD2 (7 bases). Germline V gene lookup returns CDR1 MGHRA and CDR2 YSYEKL. The CDR3 contains 14 residues. V was shortened by 3 bases and J by 7 bases, with 13 bases between the two germline ends. The CDR3 here is CASSHGRGGNEQFF. Here the CDR3 DNA reads TGCGCCAGCAGCCATGGGAGGGGGGGGAATGAGCAGTTCTTC.

The CDR3 DNA reads TGTGCCAGTAAACTAGCGGGAGGGCCGACGTCGAATGAGCAGTTCTTC. Encoded protein: CASKLAGGPTSNEQFF. The gene calls are TRBV19 and TRBJ2-1; 13 bases are a match to TRBD2. The CDR3 extends over 16 amino acids. V was pared by 7 bases and J by 7 bases, with 10 bases of the junction left unmatched. Germline CDR1 and CDR2: LNHDA and SQIVND (reference sequence).

Concerning this clonotype itself: A junction boundary mismatches the germline segment, possibly from a read error. The chain recombines TRBV7-2 with TRBJ2-1; 8 nucleotides line up with TRBD2. The CDR3 extends over 13 amino acids. The germline CDR1 and CDR2 sequences are SGHTA and FQGNSA. As DNA, the CDR3 is TGCGCCAGCAGCCAACCCGGGGGGGATGAGCAGTTCTTC. Protein product: CASSQPGGDEQFF.

This clonotype appeared many times. J is TRBJ2-5 and V is TRBV12-5; TRBD1 might be the D (5 bases). V gave up 1 base and J gave up 5 bases, with 8 bases separating them. The CDR3 has 13 residues. Germline V gene sequence: CDR1 LGHNT, CDR2 FRNRAP. In nucleotides, the CDR3 is TGTGCTAGTGGTTTGGCAGGGCTGGAGACCCAGTACTTC. Its translation: CASGLAGLETQYF.

This clonotype was seen a handful of times. The chain is built from TRBV14 and TRBJ2-1; 7 nucleotides line up with TRBD2. This CDR3 region has 14 residues. Germline CDR1 SGHDN, CDR2 FVKESK. V gave up 4 bases and J gave up 7 bases; unmatched junction bases: 7. The CDR3 DNA reads TGTGCCAGCAGCCTGTATACGGGGGGAAATGAGCAGTTCTTC. This gives the protein CASSLYTGGNEQFF.

There are a few counts of this clonotype. The V call is TRBV7-8, the J call TRBJ1-2; D remains unclear. The V and J ends lost 4 bases and 4 bases respectively, with 19 bases between them. Germline V gene sequence: CDR1 SGHVS, CDR2 FQNEAQ. The CDR3 is 16 amino acids. The CDR3, as DNA: TGTGCCAGCAGCTCAAACCTCCAGGCTCCTGGCTATGGCTACACCTTC. Translating gives CASSSNLQAPGYGYTF.

This clonotype was seen a handful of times. The chain is built from TRBV3-1 and TRBJ2-4, with a tentative D call TRBD2 (6 bases). This CDR3 is built from 16 residues. Germline CDR1 LGHDT, CDR2 YNNKEL (reference sequence). V was shortened by 3 bases and J by 0 bases, with 12 bases between the two germline ends. CDR3 in DNA: TGTGCCAGCAGCCACGGGAGTACTATAGCCAAAAACATTCAGTACTTC. Translated, it gives CASSHGSTIAKNIQYF.

This clonotype was seen repeatedly, ten times or more. J is TRBJ2-3 and V is TRBV28, with D tentatively TRBD2 (5 bases). V was cut by 5 bases and J by 11 bases, with 20 bases left in between. The CDR3 loop spans 14 amino acids. Germline lookup yields CDR1 MDHEN and CDR2 SYDVKM. In nucleotides, the CDR3 is TGTGCCAGCAGTCCACCCCCCCGGGAATCTAAGCAGTATTTT. It codes for CASSPPPRESKQYF.

This clonotype is a singleton in its sample. CDR3 residues: CASSIPGEHYGYTF. DNA of the CDR3: TGTGCCAGTAGTATACCGGGGGAGCACTATGGCTACACCTTC. The chain links TRBV19 to TRBJ1-2; tentative D call: TRBD1 (5 bases). CDR1 is LNHDA and CDR2 is SQIVND in the germline V gene (reference sequence). The CDR3 has 14 amino acids. V was shortened by 2 bases and J by 3 bases, with 10 bases between the two germline ends. The full variable domain, rest sourced from reference TRBV19 and TRBJ1-2, is DGGITQSPKYLFRKEGQNVTLSCEQNLNHDAMYWYRQDPGQGLRLIYYSQIVNDFQKGDIAEGYSVSREKKESFPLTVTSAQKNPTAFYLCASSIPGEHYGYTFGSGTRLTVV.

This clonotype was recorded at least ten times. The CDR3 is CASRGTGGHYNEQFF. The CDR3 DNA sequence: TGTGCCAGCAGGGGTACAGGGGGCCATTACAATGAGCAGTTCTTC. The V gene is TRBV6-1, the J gene TRBJ2-1, with 9 bases that match TRBD1. The germline CDR1 and CDR2 sequences are MNHNS and SASEGT. The CDR3 runs to 15 residues. V gave up 6 bases and J gave up 4 bases; unmatched junction bases: 7.